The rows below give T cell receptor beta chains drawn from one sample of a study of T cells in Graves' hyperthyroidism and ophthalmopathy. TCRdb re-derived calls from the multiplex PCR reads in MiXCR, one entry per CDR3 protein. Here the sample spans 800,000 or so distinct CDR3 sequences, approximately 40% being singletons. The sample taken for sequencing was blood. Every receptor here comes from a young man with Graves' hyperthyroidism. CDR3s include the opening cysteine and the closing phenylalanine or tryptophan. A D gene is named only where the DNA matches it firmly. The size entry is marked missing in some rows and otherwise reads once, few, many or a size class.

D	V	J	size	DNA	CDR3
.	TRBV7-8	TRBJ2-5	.	TGTGCCAGCAGCTCCCGGCGGGCTACCGATGAAGAGACCCAGTACTTC	CASSSRRATDEETQYF
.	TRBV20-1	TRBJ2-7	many	TGCAGTGCTAGTGAGACCTACGAGCAGTACTTC	CSASETYEQYF
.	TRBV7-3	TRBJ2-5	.	TGTGCCAGCAGTTCGCTAACTCGGGGCCCCATGGAGACCCAGTACTTC	CASSSLTRGPMETQYF
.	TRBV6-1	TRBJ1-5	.	TGTGCCAGCAGTGGACTCGGGGATAGCAATCAGCCCCAGCATTTT	CASSGLGDSNQPQHF
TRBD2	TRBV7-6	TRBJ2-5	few	TGTGCCAGCAGCTTAGGCCTCGGGACTAGCGAGGGAGAGACCCAGTACTTC	CASSLGLGTSEGETQYF
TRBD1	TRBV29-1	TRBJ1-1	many	TGCAGCGTTGAAGGGGACAGGGCGAACACTGAAGCTTTCTTT	CSVEGDRANTEAFF
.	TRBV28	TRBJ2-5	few	TGTGCCAGCAGTTTTAGGGCCTCGGAAGAGACCCAGTACTTC	CASSFRASEETQYF
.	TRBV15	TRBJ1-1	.	TGTGCCACCAGCAGGGGGACGGACTCTGAAGCTTTCTTT	CATSRGTDSEAFF
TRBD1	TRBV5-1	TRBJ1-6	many	TGCGCCAGCAGTCCCGGACAGGACAATTCACCCCTCCACTTT	CASSPGQDNSPLHF
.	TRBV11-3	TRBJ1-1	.	TGTGCCAGCAGCCATGACAGAGCGCTTATGAACACTGAAGCTTTCTTT	CASSHDRALMNTEAFF
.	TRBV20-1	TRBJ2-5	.	TGCAGTTACTCGAAAGAGACCCAGTACTTC	CSYSKETQYF
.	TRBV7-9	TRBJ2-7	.	TGTGCCAGCAGCTTAGCGTCGGACTTCGGGGCCTACGAGCAGTACTTC	CASSLASDFGAYEQYF
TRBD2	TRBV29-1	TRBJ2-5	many	TGCAGCGCGATAGCGGGACCCAAAGAGACCCAGTACTTC	CSAIAGPKETQYF
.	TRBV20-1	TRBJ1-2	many	TGCAGTGCTAGGGGGACACCCGGCTACACCTTC	CSARGTPGYTF
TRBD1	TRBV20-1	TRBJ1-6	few	TGCAGTGCTAGAGGACAGGGGGCGCAAAATTCACCCCTCCACTTT	CSARGQGAQNSPLHF
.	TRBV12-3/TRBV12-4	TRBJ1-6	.	TGTGCCAGCACCTACGGGGGATCCTATAATTCACCCCTCCACTTT	CASTYGGSYNSPLHF
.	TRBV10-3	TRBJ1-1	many	TGTGCCATCGCCGGGGGATTGGACACTGAAGCTTTCTTT	CAIAGGLDTEAFF
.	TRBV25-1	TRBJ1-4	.	TGTGCCAGCAGCCCCCTCGGGACGGCTATAAGTGAAAAACTGTTTTTT	CASSPLGTAISEKLFF
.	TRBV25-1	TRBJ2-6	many	TGTGCCAGCAGTGAAGCTAGGGGTGGGGCCAACGTCCTGACTTTC	CASSEARGGANVLTF
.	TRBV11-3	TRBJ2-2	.	TGTGCCAGCAGCGAAGGGCATGGGACCGGGGAGCTGTTTTTT	CASSEGHGTGELFF
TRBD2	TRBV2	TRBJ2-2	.	TGTGCCAGACCGGGACTAGCGGACAACACCGGGGAGCTGTTTTTT	CARPGLADNTGELFF
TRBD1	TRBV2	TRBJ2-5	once	TGTGCCAGCAGTGACTTAGGACAGGGCGTGGGAGAGACCCAGTACTTC	CASSDLGQGVGETQYF
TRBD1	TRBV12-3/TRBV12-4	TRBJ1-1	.	TGTGCCAGCAGTCTAAGCAGGGGGACAGGCCCGAATGAAGCTTTCTTT	CASSLSRGTGPNEAFF
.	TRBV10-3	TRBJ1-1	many	TGTGCCATCGGTGAGACAGGCCAGACTGAAGCTTTCTTT	CAIGETGQTEAFF
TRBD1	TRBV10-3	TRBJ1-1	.	TGTGCCATCAGTGAGCCCGGACAGGCGAACACTGAAGCTTTCTTT	CAISEPGQANTEAFF
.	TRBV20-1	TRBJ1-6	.	TGCAGTGCTAGCTTTGACGAGGGGAAGTCACCCCTCCACTTT	CSASFDEGKSPLHF
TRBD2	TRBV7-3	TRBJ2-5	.	TGTGCCAGCAGCTCCGGACTAGCGGGGATGGGGGAGACCCAGTACTTC	CASSSGLAGMGETQYF
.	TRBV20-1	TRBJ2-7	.	TGCAGTGCTAGAGATTCGGGGGCCGCCGCCGACTACGAGCAGTACTTC	CSARDSGAAADYEQYF
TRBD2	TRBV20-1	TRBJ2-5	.	TGCAGTGCTTGTGGACTAGCGGGACTACAAGAGACCCAGTACTTC	CSACGLAGLQETQYF
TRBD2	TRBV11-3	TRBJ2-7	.	TGTGCCAGCAGCCAGACTAGCGGGGGGGACGAGCAGTACTTC	CASSQTSGGDEQYF
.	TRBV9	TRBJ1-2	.	TGTGCCAGCAGCCCCAGGGTTAACTATGGCTACACCTTC	CASSPRVNYGYTF
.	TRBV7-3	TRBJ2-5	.	TGTGCCAGCAGCTTAACAGTGGCGGGTCCCGAGACCCAGTACTTC	CASSLTVAGPETQYF
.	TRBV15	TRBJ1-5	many	TGTGCCACCAGCAGAGCTTTCGGTCAGCCCCAGCATTTT	CATSRAFGQPQHF
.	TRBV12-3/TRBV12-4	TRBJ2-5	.	TGTGCCAGCAGTTTCCCCGACACGACCCAAGAGACCCAGTACTTC	CASSFPDTTQETQYF
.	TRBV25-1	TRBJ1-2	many	TGTGCCAGCAGCGAAGGGGCTCCTGGGAACTATGGCTACACCTTC	CASSEGAPGNYGYTF
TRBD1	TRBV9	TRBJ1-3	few	TGTGCCAGCAGCGCCCGGACAGGGCTGAGCTCTGGAAACACCATATATTTT	CASSARTGLSSGNTIYF
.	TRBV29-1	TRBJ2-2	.	TGCAGCGCCGAAGACGGGAACACCGGGGAGCTGTTTTTT	CSAEDGNTGELFF
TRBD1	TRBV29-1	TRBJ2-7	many	TGCAGCGCTGGGACAGTCTACGAGCAGTACTTC	CSAGTVYEQYF
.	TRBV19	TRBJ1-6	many	TGTGCCAGTAGTTGGACAGCGGGAAATTCACCCCTCCACTTT	CASSWTAGNSPLHF
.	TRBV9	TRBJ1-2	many	TGTGCCAGCAGCGTGGGGGACCTTCCAAACTATGGCTACACCTTC	CASSVGDLPNYGYTF
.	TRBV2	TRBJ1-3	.	TGTGCCAGCAGCGTTGAGACAGATGGAAACACCATATATTTT	CASSVETDGNTIYF
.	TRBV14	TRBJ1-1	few	TGTGCCAGCAGCCAAGATGGTCTGACGGTAACTGAAGCTTTCTTT	CASSQDGLTVTEAFF
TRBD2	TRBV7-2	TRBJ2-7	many	TGTGCCAGCAGCTTAGGTACGGGGGGGCGATACGAGCAGTACTTC	CASSLGTGGRYEQYF
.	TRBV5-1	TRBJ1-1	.	TGCGCCAGCAGTTTCACCGACAGGCGGAACACTGAAGCTTTCTTT	CASSFTDRRNTEAFF
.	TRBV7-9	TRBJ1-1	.	TGTGCCAGCAGCCCATACCTCCAGGGCTACACTGAAGCTTTCTTT	CASSPYLQGYTEAFF
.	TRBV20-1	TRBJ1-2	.	TGCAGTGCTAGATACATCTATGGCTACACCTTC	CSARYIYGYTF